This T cell receptor (beta chain) was captured by sequencing in a study of shared clonotypes between healthy human individuals. Concerning this clone: The antigen is undetermined.

Using about 220 ng DNA, about 29,000 T cell genomes, the sorted-subset replicate PCRs were run. TCRdb's copy holds only in-frame clones and misses some; the assay was immunoSEQ multiplex PCR. The table has about 2.4 million clones, around 90% seen once. Division of CD4+ cells produced a CD45RA+ naive subset and a CD45RA-negative memory subset. Study findings and constraints: Researchers sampled only blood; tissue repertoires likely differ.

The length of the CDR3 is 15 residues. The germline CDR1 and CDR2 sequences are SGHVS and FQNEAQ. V lost 2 bases, J lost 1 base, and 8 bases lay in between. This clonotype originated in a man younger than 30 in good health. The specimen sequenced was naive CD4+ T cells sorted from blood. This sample's subset: CD45RA+ positively selected. The V gene is TRBV7-8, the J gene TRBJ2-2; possibly TRBD1 for D (5 bases). The CDR3 loop is CASSLLQGNTGELFF. The CDR3 DNA reads TGTGCCAGCAGCTTATTGCAGGGGAACACCGGGGAGCTGTTTTTT.